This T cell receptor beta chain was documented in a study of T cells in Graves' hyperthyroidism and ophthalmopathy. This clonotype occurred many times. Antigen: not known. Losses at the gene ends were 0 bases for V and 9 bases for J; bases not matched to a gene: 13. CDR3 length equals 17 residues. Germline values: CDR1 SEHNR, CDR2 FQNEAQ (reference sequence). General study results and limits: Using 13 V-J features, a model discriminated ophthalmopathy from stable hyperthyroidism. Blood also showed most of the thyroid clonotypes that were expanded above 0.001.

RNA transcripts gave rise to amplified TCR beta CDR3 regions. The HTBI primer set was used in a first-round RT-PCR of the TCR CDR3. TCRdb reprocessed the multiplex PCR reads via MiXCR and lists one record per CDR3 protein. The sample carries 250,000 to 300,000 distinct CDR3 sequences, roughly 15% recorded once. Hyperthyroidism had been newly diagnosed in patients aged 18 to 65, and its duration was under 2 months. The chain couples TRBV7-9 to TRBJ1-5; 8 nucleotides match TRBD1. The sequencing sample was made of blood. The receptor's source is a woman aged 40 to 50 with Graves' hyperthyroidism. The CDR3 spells CASSLANDGTGHGPQHF. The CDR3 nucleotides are TGTGCCAGCAGCTTAGCCAACGACGGGACAGGCCATGGGCCCCAGCATTTT.